This T cell receptor (beta chain) comes out of a study of CD8+ T cells in alopecia areata. Study results and caveats: Administration of tofacitinib significantly diminished scalp clonality and expanded CD8+ clones within the top 100. Many expanded lesional clones persisted in scalp and blood during tofacitinib treatment. Lesional scalp exceeded normal scalp in clonality, especially in alopecia totalis/universalis. Given one nonresponder, whether baseline CD8+ expansion relates to response remains uncertain.

V lost 3 bases, J lost 5 bases, and 8 bases stayed unmatched. The germline V gene encodes CDR1 SGHNT and CDR2 YYREEE (reference sequence). The CDR3 is 15 amino acids. Specified treatment: oral pan-JAK inhibitor, 5-10 mg twice daily. Once RNA had been extracted, it was reverse transcribed into cDNA to act as the sequencing template. Clones were read by immunoSEQ multiplex PCR, and TCRdb kept only the in-frame ones, dropping some. The table shows 200,000 to 250,000 clones, with roughly two fifths occurring only once. Concerning this clone itself: What it binds is not known.

This clonotype was obtained from a human donor with alopecia areata. Material: CD4+ T cells sorted from blood, obtained around week 36, from a patient treated with tofacitinib. The V call is TRBV5-4, the J call TRBJ2-1, with 7 bases lining up with TRBD2. The CDR3 loop reads CASSSAGEGNNEQFF. The CDR3 coding sequence is TGTGCCAGCAGCTCAGCCGGGGAGGGAAACAATGAGCAGTTCTTC.